The rows below give T cell receptor beta chains drawn from one sample of a study of blood T cell repertoires in COVID-19. TCRdb's table, derived via immunoSEQ multiplex PCR, lists solely in-frame clones and lacks some. The sample has approximately 470,000 clones; around 85% are singletons. Sequencing was performed on peripheral blood. All receptors come from a human donor in a cohort sampled during active COVID-19. CDR3s include the opening cysteine and the closing phenylalanine or tryptophan. Each record gives: V gene, CDR3 protein.

v_gene: TRBV4-2
CDR3aa: CASSQVAGGPTDTQYF

v_gene: TRBV7-3
CDR3aa: CASSLRAMTEAFF

v_gene: TRBV15
CDR3aa: CATSRRDGEQYF

v_gene: TRBV10-1
CDR3aa: CASREDSNTEAFF

v_gene: TRBV28
CDR3aa: CASRRRDSPGNTIYF

v_gene: TRBV7-2
CDR3aa: CASSLARKGTEAFF

v_gene: TRBV7-2
CDR3aa: CASSIQGSYEQYF

v_gene: TRBV27
CDR3aa: CASSFWGFMRDDNEQFF

v_gene: TRBV6-5
CDR3aa: CASGPSGRNEQFF

v_gene: TRBV30
CDR3aa: CAWSFSGDAWQPQHF

v_gene: TRBV14
CDR3aa: CASSTGIPYEQYF

v_gene: TRBV3-1/TRBV3-2
CDR3aa: CASSPRRASYEQYF

v_gene: TRBV5-8
CDR3aa: CASSPRTDPNEKLFF

v_gene: TRBV4-3
CDR3aa: CASSHFLGSAASYEQYF

v_gene: TRBV4-3
CDR3aa: CASSQVTGLAVPPSENEQFF

v_gene: TRBV4-3
CDR3aa: CASSQDLLAGGIDTQYF

v_gene: TRBV19
CDR3aa: CASSISPGADTQYF